This T cell receptor (beta chain) was profiled in a study of T cell changes during pregnancy in multiple sclerosis. Here immunoSEQ multiplex PCR was the method, and the copy in TCRdb shows in-frame clones only, minus some. Among about 67,000 clones listed, roughly 90% were seen once. The input for sequencing was peripheral blood, taken in the second trimester of pregnancy. This TCR was recovered from a female donor with multiple sclerosis, enrolled in a pregnancy study.

The CDR3 here is CASSLGRNEKLFF. CDR3 in DNA: TGTGCCAGCAGCTTGGGTCGGAATGAAAAACTGTTTTTT. The rearrangement uses TRBV5-4 and TRBJ1-4; D not certain. Per germline, CDR1 SGHNT and CDR2 YYREEE (reference sequence). Trimming stripped 0 bases from V and 5 bases from J, with 5 bases between. This CDR3 is 13 amino acids long.